Listed below are T cell receptor beta chains from one sample, sequenced in a study of blood T cell repertoires in COVID-19. Sequencing was performed with immunoSEQ multiplex PCR; in TCRdb, only in-frame clones are kept and a portion is missing. The sample has 30,000 to 45,000 clones, over 80% seen once; the top ten hold roughly 7.1%. What was sequenced was peripheral blood. All receptors derive from a human donor in a cohort sampled during active COVID-19. Each CDR3 is given with its conserved first and last residue. Each record gives: D gene, J gene, clone size, V gene, CDR3 protein, CDR3 DNA. A D gene is named only where the DNA matches it firmly. Not every row has a clone size; where given, it reads once, few, many or a size class.

d_gene: TRBD1
j_gene: TRBJ1-5
abundance: NA
v_gene: TRBV30
CDR3aa: CAWSLEGGGQPQHF
CDR3nt: TGTGCCTGGAGTTTGGAAGGGGGCGGTCAGCCCCAGCATTTT

d_gene: TRBD1
j_gene: TRBJ1-3
abundance: NA
v_gene: TRBV9
CDR3aa: CASSVADRGLGAPGNTIYF
CDR3nt: TGTGCCAGCAGCGTAGCCGACAGGGGGCTAGGCGCACCTGGAAACACCATATATTTT

d_gene: NA
j_gene: TRBJ1-6
abundance: NA
v_gene: TRBV9
CDR3aa: CASSAGQFNSPLHF
CDR3nt: TGTGCCAGCAGCGCAGGACAATTTAATTCACCCCTCCACTTT

d_gene: TRBD1
j_gene: TRBJ1-4
abundance: NA
v_gene: TRBV9
CDR3aa: CASSVAGTGNEKLFF
CDR3nt: TGTGCCAGCAGCGTAGCCGGGACAGGGAATGAAAAACTGTTTTTT

d_gene: NA
j_gene: TRBJ1-2
abundance: NA
v_gene: TRBV5-6
CDR3aa: CASSLRSTGGYTF
CDR3nt: TGTGCCAGCAGCTTGAGGTCGACGGGTGGCTACACCTTC

d_gene: NA
j_gene: TRBJ2-4
abundance: NA
v_gene: TRBV4-2
CDR3aa: CASSQEIAAKNIQYF
CDR3nt: TGTGCCAGCAGCCAAGAAATAGCTGCCAAAAACATTCAGTACTTC

d_gene: NA
j_gene: TRBJ2-7
abundance: NA
v_gene: TRBV6-6
CDR3aa: CASSIEPRWEQYF
CDR3nt: TGTGCCAGCAGTATAGAGCCTCGGTGGGAGCAGTACTTC

d_gene: NA
j_gene: TRBJ2-2
abundance: NA
v_gene: TRBV7-7
CDR3aa: CASSLAETRVTGELFF
CDR3nt: TGTGCTAGCAGCTTAGCGGAGACTAGAGTCACCGGGGAGCTGTTTTTT

d_gene: NA
j_gene: TRBJ2-3
abundance: NA
v_gene: TRBV19
CDR3aa: CASDDSRNTDTQYF
CDR3nt: TGTGCCAGTGACGACAGTCGTAACACAGATACGCAGTATTTT

d_gene: TRBD1
j_gene: TRBJ1-1
abundance: NA
v_gene: TRBV7-8
CDR3aa: CASSRGQGHTEAFF
CDR3nt: TGTGCCAGCAGCCGGGGACAGGGTCACACTGAAGCTTTCTTT

d_gene: NA
j_gene: TRBJ1-5
abundance: few
v_gene: TRBV30
CDR3aa: CAWSKKGSQPQHF
CDR3nt: TGTGCCTGGAGTAAGAAAGGGAGTCAGCCCCAGCATTTT

d_gene: TRBD1
j_gene: TRBJ2-7
abundance: NA
v_gene: TRBV4-2
CDR3aa: CASSQPGTGELGEQYF
CDR3nt: TGTGCCAGCAGCCAGCCCGGGACAGGTGAGCTTGGGGAGCAGTACTTC

d_gene: NA
j_gene: TRBJ2-1
abundance: NA
v_gene: TRBV6-4
CDR3aa: CASSETRAANEQFF
CDR3nt: TGTGCCAGCAGTGAGACGAGGGCCGCGAATGAGCAGTTCTTC

d_gene: NA
j_gene: TRBJ1-1
abundance: NA
v_gene: TRBV6-2/TRBV6-3
CDR3aa: CASSYTGLAVNTEAFF
CDR3nt: TGTGCCAGCAGTTACACAGGGTTGGCCGTGAACACTGAAGCTTTCTTT

d_gene: TRBD1
j_gene: TRBJ2-7
abundance: NA
v_gene: TRBV27
CDR3aa: CASSSAYRGPEQYF
CDR3nt: TGTGCCAGCAGTTCCGCCTACAGGGGACCCGAGCAGTACTTC

d_gene: NA
j_gene: TRBJ1-5
abundance: NA
v_gene: TRBV18
CDR3aa: CASSPGGVQPQHF
CDR3nt: TGTGCCAGCTCACCGGGAGGGGTTCAGCCCCAGCATTTT

d_gene: NA
j_gene: TRBJ2-4
abundance: NA
v_gene: TRBV9
CDR3aa: CASSVEGVSKNIQYF
CDR3nt: TGTGCCAGCAGCGTAGAGGGGGTTTCCAAAAACATTCAGTACTTC

d_gene: NA
j_gene: TRBJ2-1
abundance: NA
v_gene: TRBV4-2
CDR3aa: CASSQEGGQSNEQFF
CDR3nt: TGTGCCAGCAGCCAAGAGGGGGGGCAGAGCAATGAGCAGTTCTTC

d_gene: NA
j_gene: TRBJ1-5
abundance: NA
v_gene: TRBV27
CDR3aa: CASSQTGLSNQPQHF
CDR3nt: TGTGCCAGCAGCCAAACAGGGTTAAGCAATCAGCCCCAGCATTTT

d_gene: TRBD1
j_gene: TRBJ2-3
abundance: NA
v_gene: TRBV5-4
CDR3aa: CASSVGTGRGDTQYF
CDR3nt: TGTGCCAGCAGCGTAGGGACAGGGAGGGGAGATACGCAGTATTTT

d_gene: TRBD2
j_gene: TRBJ2-7
abundance: NA
v_gene: TRBV6-6
CDR3aa: CASSTREARLYEQYF
CDR3nt: TGTGCCAGCAGTACCCGGGAGGCTAGACTCTACGAGCAGTACTTC

d_gene: NA
j_gene: TRBJ2-1
abundance: NA
v_gene: TRBV30
CDR3aa: CAWSGPGKVSYNEQFF
CDR3nt: TGTGCCTGGAGTGGCCCAGGGAAAGTCTCCTACAATGAGCAGTTCTTC

d_gene: NA
j_gene: TRBJ2-3
abundance: NA
v_gene: TRBV4-2
CDR3aa: CASSQESSRGASTDTQYF
CDR3nt: TGTGCCAGCAGCCAAGAATCGAGCAGGGGAGCTTCCACAGATACGCAGTATTTT

d_gene: TRBD2
j_gene: TRBJ2-3
abundance: NA
v_gene: TRBV27
CDR3aa: CASISWTSGTQYF
CDR3nt: TGTGCCAGCATCTCCTGGACTAGCGGTACGCAGTATTTT

d_gene: TRBD2
j_gene: TRBJ2-2
abundance: NA
v_gene: TRBV3-1/TRBV3-2
CDR3aa: CASSQSLAAGELFF
CDR3nt: TGTGCCAGCAGCCAATCCCTAGCGGCCGGGGAGCTGTTTTTT

d_gene: NA
j_gene: TRBJ1-5
abundance: once
v_gene: TRBV18
CDR3aa: CASSVGQGGQPQHF
CDR3nt: TGTGCCAGCTCAGTGGGGCAGGGAGGACAGCCCCAGCATTTT

d_gene: NA
j_gene: TRBJ1-3
abundance: medium-sized
v_gene: TRBV29-1
CDR3aa: CSVFRQDPSGNTIYF
CDR3nt: TGCAGCGTTTTTAGACAGGACCCCTCTGGAAACACCATATATTTT

d_gene: NA
j_gene: TRBJ1-4
abundance: NA
v_gene: TRBV25-1
CDR3aa: CASQWGGEKLFF
CDR3nt: TGTGCCAGTCAATGGGGGGGTGAAAAACTGTTTTTT

d_gene: TRBD2
j_gene: TRBJ2-1
abundance: NA
v_gene: TRBV7-9
CDR3aa: CASSSSSGRITNEQFF
CDR3nt: TGTGCCAGCAGCTCATCTAGCGGGAGAATCACCAATGAGCAGTTCTTC

d_gene: TRBD1
j_gene: TRBJ2-2
abundance: NA
v_gene: TRBV14
CDR3aa: CASSLTGGTGELFF
CDR3nt: TGTGCCAGCAGCCTTACAGGGGGCACCGGGGAGCTGTTTTTT

d_gene: NA
j_gene: TRBJ1-5
abundance: NA
v_gene: TRBV28
CDR3aa: CASSGTGVYARPQHF
CDR3nt: TGTGCCAGCAGCGGAACGGGGGTTTACGCGCGTCCCCAGCATTTT

d_gene: TRBD2
j_gene: TRBJ2-1
abundance: NA
v_gene: TRBV19
CDR3aa: CASSIGLAGWRFF
CDR3nt: TGTGCCAGTAGTATAGGACTAGCGGGGTGGAGGTTCTTC

d_gene: NA
j_gene: TRBJ1-5
abundance: NA
v_gene: TRBV27
CDR3aa: CASFNGQGHF
CDR3nt: TGTGCCAGTTTTAATGGTCAGGGGCATTTT

d_gene: TRBD1
j_gene: TRBJ1-4
abundance: NA
v_gene: TRBV7-8
CDR3aa: CASSLGRGRANEKLFF
CDR3nt: TGTGCCAGCAGCTTAGGCAGGGGGCGGGCTAATGAAAAACTGTTTTTT

d_gene: TRBD2
j_gene: TRBJ2-4
abundance: NA
v_gene: TRBV3-1/TRBV3-2
CDR3aa: CASSQERTRRWNIQYF
CDR3nt: TGTGCCAGCAGCCAAGAGCGGACTAGACGTTGGAACATTCAGTACTTC

d_gene: TRBD2
j_gene: TRBJ2-5
abundance: once
v_gene: TRBV19
CDR3aa: CASSIERRGQRGPRRTQYF
CDR3nt: TGTGCCAGTAGTATAGAGAGGAGGGGCCAGCGGGGGCCCAGGAGGACCCAGTACTTC

d_gene: NA
j_gene: TRBJ2-4
abundance: NA
v_gene: TRBV27
CDR3aa: CASSRPGDSGIQYF
CDR3nt: TGTGCCAGCAGTCGACCCGGGGACTCTGGCATTCAGTACTTC

d_gene: NA
j_gene: TRBJ1-4
abundance: once
v_gene: TRBV6-1
CDR3aa: CASSESGFEKLFF
CDR3nt: TGTGCCAGCAGTGAGTCCGGGTTTGAAAAACTGTTTTTT

d_gene: NA
j_gene: TRBJ2-3
abundance: NA
v_gene: TRBV5-1
CDR3aa: CASSLGQNTDTQYF
CDR3nt: TGCGCCAGCAGCTTGGGGCAGAACACAGATACGCAGTATTTT

d_gene: TRBD1
j_gene: TRBJ1-2
abundance: NA
v_gene: TRBV10-2
CDR3aa: CASSESAGGYGYTF
CDR3nt: TGCGCCAGCAGTGAGTCTGCAGGGGGCTATGGCTACACCTTC

d_gene: NA
j_gene: TRBJ1-1
abundance: NA
v_gene: TRBV18
CDR3aa: CASSPSPAQAANTEAFF
CDR3nt: TGTGCCAGCTCACCCTCCCCGGCCCAGGCAGCAAACACTGAAGCTTTCTTT

d_gene: TRBD2
j_gene: TRBJ2-7
abundance: NA
v_gene: TRBV4-1
CDR3aa: CASSQLAGSSYEQYF
CDR3nt: TGCGCCAGCAGCCAACTAGCGGGGAGCTCCTACGAGCAGTACTTC

d_gene: TRBD1
j_gene: TRBJ2-3
abundance: few
v_gene: TRBV6-5
CDR3aa: CASSPGQGLSDTQYF
CDR3nt: TGTGCCAGCAGCCCGGGACAGGGGTTGTCAGATACGCAGTATTTT

d_gene: NA
j_gene: TRBJ2-1
abundance: NA
v_gene: TRBV5-1
CDR3aa: CASSLGSGAVQSNEQFF
CDR3nt: TGCGCCAGCAGCTTGGGCTCTGGGGCGGTACAAAGCAATGAGCAGTTCTTC

d_gene: TRBD1
j_gene: TRBJ1-2
abundance: NA
v_gene: TRBV5-4
CDR3aa: CASSPGTDTNYGYTF
CDR3nt: TGTGCCAGCAGCCCGGGGACAGATACTAACTATGGCTACACCTTC

d_gene: NA
j_gene: TRBJ1-1
abundance: NA
v_gene: TRBV11-2
CDR3aa: CASSPNLGGMNTEAFF
CDR3nt: TGTGCCAGCAGCCCAAATTTGGGAGGGATGAACACTGAAGCTTTCTTT

d_gene: NA
j_gene: TRBJ2-2
abundance: NA
v_gene: TRBV27
CDR3aa: CASSFVGATGELFF
CDR3nt: TGTGCCAGCAGTTTTGTAGGGGCCACCGGGGAGCTGTTTTTT

d_gene: NA
j_gene: TRBJ2-7
abundance: NA
v_gene: TRBV11-2
CDR3aa: CASSLETVGFYEQYF
CDR3nt: TGTGCCAGCAGCTTAGAGACAGTTGGGTTTTACGAGCAGTACTTC

d_gene: TRBD2
j_gene: TRBJ2-5
abundance: NA
v_gene: TRBV2
CDR3aa: CATTKGLAAPTNF
CDR3nt: TGTGCCACCACCAAAGGACTAGCGGCGCCCACGAACTTC

d_gene: NA
j_gene: TRBJ2-7
abundance: few
v_gene: TRBV7-9
CDR3aa: CASSLYSYEQYF
CDR3nt: TGTGCCAGCAGCTTATACAGCTACGAGCAGTACTTC

d_gene: TRBD2
j_gene: TRBJ2-5
abundance: NA
v_gene: TRBV5-8
CDR3aa: CASSLVDSGGAYF
CDR3nt: TGTGCCAGCAGCTTGGTCGACAGCGGGGGGGCGTACTTC